These 29 T cell receptor beta chains originate from one sample sequenced in a study of T cell responses to AZD1222 COVID-19 vaccine. Libraries were prepared by immunoSEQ multiplex PCR; TCRdb keeps only in-frame clonotypes and omits some of them. This table holds 100,000 to 150,000 clones, 88% found once. Sequenced material: peripheral blood, taken on day 0 of MenACWY control vaccination. These receptors originate from an adult in good health.

The V gene is TRBV5-1, the J gene TRBJ2-1; TRBD2 matches at 10 bases. The CDR3 consists of 14 residues. Germline V gene sequence: CDR1 SGHRS, CDR2 YFSETQ. V shed 3 bases and J 4 bases; nucleotides not matched to a gene: 1. The CDR3 coding sequence is TGCGCCAGCAGCTCGGGACTAGCGTACAATGAGCAGTTCTTC. Translated, it gives CASSSGLAYNEQFF.

The chain uses TRBV4-2 and TRBJ2-3, with TRBD1 as a possible D gene (5 bases). Germline-derived CDR1 and CDR2 are LGHNA and YNFKEQ. V lost 0 bases to trimming and J lost 3 bases, with 13 bases between them. This CDR3 region has 16 residues. CDR3: CASSQEGASSTDTQYF. In DNA, the CDR3 is TGTGCCAGCAGCCAAGAAGGGGCTAGTTCGACAGATACGCAGTATTTT.

The CDR3 DNA follows: TGTGCCTGGGACCCCCCGGACAGGGAGGGGGCTGAAGCTTTCTTT. It encodes CAWDPPDREGAEAFF. The gene calls are TRBV30 and TRBJ1-1; TRBD1 matches 8 bases. The CDR3 is made up of 15 amino acids. CDR1 is GTSNPN and CDR2 is SVGIG in the germline V gene (reference sequence). V shed 5 bases, J shed 6 bases, and the junction held 14 bases outside the gene matches.

This chain links TRBV7-3 with TRBJ2-2; 10 bases agree with TRBD2. The germline CDR1 and CDR2 sequences are SGHTA and FQGTGA. V lost 5 bases, J lost 1 base, and 7 bases stayed unmatched. This CDR3 comprises 17 residues. CDR3 in amino acids: CASSPGLAERNTGELFF. The CDR3 nucleotides are TGTGCCAGCAGCCCCGGACTAGCGGAGAGGAACACCGGGGAGCTGTTTTTT.

The J gene is TRBJ2-1, the V gene TRBV7-9; D may be TRBD1 (5 bases). Per the germline V gene, CDR1 is SEHNR and CDR2 is FQNEAQ (reference sequence). V was shortened by 4 bases and J by 11 bases, with 12 bases between the two germline ends. CDR3 length equals 12 residues. The CDR3 region is CASSSGAPQQFF. Here the CDR3 DNA reads TGTGCCAGCAGCTCTGGGGCCCCCCAGCAGTTCTTC.

This sequence joins TRBV5-4 and TRBJ1-4, with 7 bases that match TRBD1. This CDR3 contains 14 residues. Trimming took 4 bases from V and 5 from J; bases not matched to a gene: 5. Germline CDR1 and CDR2: SGHNT and YYREEE (reference sequence). In nucleotides, the CDR3 is TGTGCCAGCAGCCGGGGACAGCCAAATGAAAAACTGTTTTTT. Translated: CASSRGQPNEKLFF.

The chain has TRBV24-1 and TRBJ2-7; D remains ambiguous. The germline V and J ends were trimmed by 5 bases and 0 bases, with 4 bases remaining between them. This CDR3 has 12 amino acids. The germline V gene encodes CDR1 KGHDR and CDR2 SFDVKD. In DNA form, the CDR3 reads TGTGCCACCAGTGGTCGCTCCTACGAGCAGTACTTC. Residues: CATSGRSYEQYF.

The chain carries TRBV19 and TRBJ2-5; D may be TRBD2 (5 bases). Trimming cost V 5 bases and J 7 bases, with 17 bases left between them. Germline CDR1 is LNHDA and CDR2 is SQIVND (reference sequence). This CDR3 spans 14 amino acids. CDR3 sequence reads: CASSPLGLGGTQYF. CDR3 bases: TGTGCCAGTAGTCCCCTTGGGCTAGGAGGGACCCAGTACTTC.

In regard to this clone: The same CDR3 also results from other DNA sequences found in this sample. CDR3 nucleotide sequence: TGTGCCAGCAGCTTCGGCGGTTCGAACACCGGGGAGCTGTTTTTT. Translated: CASSFGGSNTGELFF. V is TRBV7-2 and J is TRBJ2-2, with D hard to call. CDR3 length: 15 amino acids. V lost 3 bases, J lost 0 bases, and 8 bases lay in between. The germline gives CDR1 SGHTA, CDR2 FQGNSA.

The chain links TRBV30 to TRBJ1-2; maybe TRBD1 (6 bases). V was pared by 5 bases and J by 8 bases, with 12 bases between. Germline CDR1 and CDR2: GTSNPN and SVGIG (reference sequence). This CDR3 comprises 11 residues. The CDR3 loop reads CAWERGNGYTF. CDR3 nucleotides: TGTGCCTGGGAGAGGGGGAACGGCTACACCTTC.

The rearrangement uses TRBV4-1 and TRBJ2-5, with TRBD1 matching over 7 bases. The germline CDR1 and CDR2 sequences are MGHRA and YSYEKL. Unmatched junction bases numbered 8, after V lost 6 bases and J lost 1 base. The CDR3 contains 15 residues. CDR3 amino acids: CASRLRGRPQETQYF. The CDR3 DNA is TGCGCCAGCAGACTCAGGGGGAGACCCCAAGAGACCCAGTACTTC.

This clone was recorded once. The V gene is TRBV30, the J gene TRBJ2-5; D is perhaps TRBD2 (6 bases). Per the germline V gene, CDR1 is GTSNPN and CDR2 is SVGIG (reference sequence). V dropped 3 bases and J dropped 1 base, with 12 bases sitting between them. The CDR3 sequence is 14 residues long. In DNA form, the CDR3 reads TGTGCCTGGAGCCAGGGCGGGACCCAAGAGACCCAGTACTTC. It translates to CAWSQGGTQETQYF.

The chain carries TRBV28 and TRBJ2-6, with 7 bases identical to TRBD1. V shed 7 bases, J shed 0 bases, and the junction held 6 bases outside the gene matches. CDR1 is MDHEN, CDR2 SYDVKM, per germline. CDR3 length: 16 residues. The CDR3 loop is CASKNRGVSGANVLTF. CDR3 DNA: TGTGCCAGCAAAAACAGGGGCGTCTCTGGGGCCAACGTCCTGACTTTC.

The J gene is TRBJ2-2, the V gene TRBV12-3 or TRBV12-4; D could derive from TRBD1 or TRBD2 (5 bases each). The CDR3 runs to 13 residues. Trimming stripped 11 bases from V and 7 bases from J, with 17 bases between. CDR3 DNA: TGTGCCGGGCGTGGATCGGGGCACGGGGAGCTGTTTTTT. Translation: CAGRGSGHGELFF.

V is TRBV6-1 and J is TRBJ2-7; D not certain. Trimming took 0 bases from V and 0 from J, leaving 6 bases between them. Looked up from germline, CDR1 is MNHNS and CDR2 is SASEGT. The CDR3 contains 14 residues. CDR3 nucleotides: TGTGCCAGCAGTGAAGCGAAGGGCTCCTACGAGCAGTACTTC. Translated, it gives CASSEAKGSYEQYF.

This clone was counted once. This chain links TRBV5-5 with TRBJ1-1; TRBD1 matches at 7 bases. Per the germline V gene, CDR1 is SGHKS and CDR2 is YYEKEE (reference sequence). There are 12 residues in the CDR3. Trimming took 0 bases from V and 11 from J; bases not matched to a gene: 4. The CDR3 spells CASSLAGGLAFF. CDR3 DNA sequence: TGTGCCAGCAGCTTGGCAGGGGGGCTCGCTTTCTTT.

This clone was seen more than once but under ten times. V usage is TRBV5-1 and J usage is TRBJ1-2; D call uncertain. Trimming took 0 bases from V and 4 from J, leaving 10 bases between them. Germline V gene sequence: CDR1 SGHRS, CDR2 YFSETQ. The CDR3 has 14 residues. Written as DNA, the CDR3 is TGCGCCAGCAGCTTGGCCGTGGAGCCCTATGGCTACACCTTC. Its translation: CASSLAVEPYGYTF.

The V gene is TRBV28, the J gene TRBJ2-7, with D possibly TRBD1 on 5 matching bases. CDR1 is MDHEN and CDR2 is SYDVKM in the germline V gene. The CDR3 extends over 15 amino acids. V lost 6 bases and J 3 bases, leaving 18 bases between the germline ends. In DNA form, the CDR3 reads TGTGCCAGCAGCCTCACAGGCCCCCTGGACTACGAGCAGTACTTC. It translates to CASSLTGPLDYEQYF.

The J gene is TRBJ1-3, the V gene TRBV2; no firm D call. The V gene lost 1 base and the J gene lost 0 bases, with 7 bases spanning the gap. CDR1 SNHLY and CDR2 FYNNEI come from the germline V gene. The CDR3 totals 15 residues. The CDR3 nucleotides are TGTGCCAGCAGTGAAGAGTACCGCTCTGGAAACACCATATATTTT. The encoded protein is CASSEEYRSGNTIYF. The entire variable domain, with the rest obtained from reference TRBV2 and TRBJ1-3, is as follows: EPEVTQTPSHQVTQMGQEVILRCVPISNHLYFYWYRQILGQKVEFLVSFYNNEISEKSEIFDDQFSVERPDGSNFTLKIRSTKLEDSAMYFCASSEEYRSGNTIYFGEGSWLTVV.

The J gene is TRBJ2-3, the V gene TRBV2; D may be TRBD2 (5 bases). Germline V CDR1 and CDR2: SNHLY, FYNNEI. The CDR3 consists of 15 residues. Trimming pared 4 bases from V and 0 bases from J, leaving 11 bases between. CDR3: CASSVDRTSTDTQYF. CDR3 DNA sequence: TGTGCCAGCAGTGTGGATCGGACTAGCACAGATACGCAGTATTTT.

This rearrangement joins TRBV27 to TRBJ1-6; 10 nucleotides align to TRBD1. CDR3 length: 15 amino acids. Germline V gene data show CDR1 as MNHEY and CDR2 as SMNVEV (reference sequence). V was pared by 4 bases and J by 6 bases, with 3 bases of the junction left unmatched. CDR3 residues: CASSWRDRGNSPLHF. The CDR3 DNA sequence: TGTGCCAGCAGTTGGCGGGACAGGGGTAATTCACCCCTCCACTTT.

A few counts support this clone. This chain joins TRBV7-9 and TRBJ1-1; D remains ambiguous. CDR3 length: 16 residues. The V and J ends lost 5 bases and 1 base respectively, with 17 bases between them. Germline assignment: CDR1 SEHNR and CDR2 FQNEAQ (reference sequence). DNA for the CDR3: TGTGCCAGCAGCCCTCAGGTCAGTTTGCCGAACACTGAAGCTTTCTTT. Translation: CASSPQVSLPNTEAFF.

Here the CDR3 DNA reads TGTGCCAGCAGCCAAGGTAGCGGGAGCCTCCCTGAGCAGTTCTTC. Protein sequence: CASSQGSGSLPEQFF. The chain uses TRBV3-1 (or the pseudogene TRBV3-2) and TRBJ2-1; TRBD2 aligns across 9 bases. The CDR3 is 15 amino acids. Trimming removed 1 base from V and 9 bases from J; junction bases left unmatched: 7. Per the germline V gene, CDR1 is LGHDT and CDR2 is YNNKEL (reference sequence).

The V gene is TRBV28, the J gene TRBJ2-7; no definite D call. The CDR3 length is 14 residues. V dropped 5 bases and J dropped 0 bases, with 11 bases sitting between them. CDR1 MDHEN and CDR2 SYDVKM come from the germline V gene. The CDR3: CASSPTAGSYEQYF. CDR3 in DNA: TGTGCCAGCAGTCCCACAGCTGGCTCCTACGAGCAGTACTTC.

This sequence joins TRBV15 and TRBJ2-3; a weak D match, TRBD2 (5 bases). Germline V lookup: CDR1 LNHNV, CDR2 YYDKDF (reference sequence). This CDR3 region has 13 residues. Trimming removed 1 base at V and 6 bases at J, with 8 bases between. CDR3 protein: CATSRGPGDTQYF. CDR3 nucleotides: TGTGCCACCAGCAGAGGACCGGGGGATACGCAGTATTTT.

The rearrangement uses TRBV7-9 and TRBJ1-4, with D hard to call. Germline V CDR1 and CDR2: SEHNR, FQNEAQ (reference sequence). V lost 1 base and J lost 7, with 4 bases in between. This CDR3 region has 12 residues. The CDR3 region has the DNA TGTGCCAGCAGCTTAGTCGGTGAAAAACTGTTTTTT. Amino acids: CASSLVGEKLFF.

The gene calls are TRBV7-9 and TRBJ2-2; D gene unclear. From germline, CDR1 is SEHNR and CDR2 FQNEAQ (reference sequence). The CDR3 runs 16 residues. V shed 3 bases and J shed 2 bases, with 13 bases lying between them. The CDR3 region is CASSFNTGFNTGELFF. The CDR3 bases are TGTGCCAGCAGCTTTAATACCGGGTTTAACACCGGGGAGCTGTTTTTT.

The chain links TRBV7-9 to TRBJ2-7; possibly TRBD2 for D (6 bases). V lost 5 bases to trimming and J lost 6 bases, with 8 bases between them. Germline V gene sequence: CDR1 SEHNR, CDR2 FQNEAQ (reference sequence). The CDR3 is 11 amino acids. The chain's CDR3 is CASSRGIEQYF. CDR3 sequence (DNA): TGTGCCAGCAGCCGGGGGATCGAGCAGTACTTC.

The gene calls are TRBV28 and TRBJ1-2; D uncertain. Germline assignment: CDR1 MDHEN and CDR2 SYDVKM. Trimming removed 2 bases from V and 2 bases from J, with 12 bases in between. This CDR3 spans 15 amino acids. CDR3 region: CASSLVRPANYGYTF. The DNA of the CDR3 is TGTGCCAGCAGTTTAGTCCGACCCGCCAACTATGGCTACACCTTC.